This T cell receptor beta chain comes out of a study of CD8 T cells in Susac syndrome. Germline CDR1 is KGHSH and CDR2 is LQKENI. Trimming left V 2 bases short and J 7 bases short, with 11 bases between. This CDR3 region has 13 residues. When the RNA was reverse transcribed, random hexamers were used with an input of roughly 0.5 to 1 ug. An immunoSEQ multiplex PCR generated amplified TCR beta CDR3 products spanning 54 Vbeta and 13 Jbeta. TCRdb used MiXCR to reprocess the immunoSEQ multiplex PCR reads, holding one entry per CDR3 protein. The sample holds some 120,000 distinct CDR3 sequences; about 94% are singletons and the top ten take about 0.12%. The authors carried out high-throughput sequencing of TCR beta. They applied it to CD8+ and CD4+ T cells obtained from blood. Both CD4+ and CD8+ T cells were negatively isolated, and TEMRA cells underwent FACS enrichment.

The rearrangement links TRBV18 to TRBJ1-1; tentative D call: TRBD1 (5 bases). Sequencing used CD4+ T cells from PBMCs. This sequence originates from a human donor with multiple sclerosis. The CDR3, as DNA: TGTGCCAGCTCACCAGGGGGACGGGATGAAGCTTTCTTT. This encodes CASSPGGRDEAFF.